This TCR beta chain was identified in a study of blood T cell repertoires in COVID-19. The overall study: COVID-19 samples from acute and convalescent phases originated in the United States, Italy and Spain. From T cells, B-cell-depleted T cells, or PBMCs came the material, which was cDNA or gDNA.

Germline-derived CDR1 and CDR2 are SGHVS and FNYEAQ. The trim removed 2 bases at V and 2 bases at J, leaving 5 bases unmatched. The CDR3 consists of 15 residues. TCRdb's table, derived via immunoSEQ multiplex PCR, lists solely in-frame clones and lacks some. The table includes a few hundred thousand clones, 89% detected once. The chain recombines TRBV7-6 with TRBJ1-2, with 7 nucleotides matching TRBD1. Sequencing used peripheral blood. The clonotype originates from a woman aged 40 to 50 who had recovered from COVID-19. The CDR3, as DNA: TGTGCCAGCAGCTTATTACAGGGGACCAACTATGGCTACACCTTC. This gives the protein CASSLLQGTNYGYTF.